The 21 T cell receptor beta chains reported below all come from one sample, sequenced in a study of T-cell reconstitution after alpha-beta-depleted transplantation in children. Unique molecular identifiers were incorporated when the TCRbeta library was constructed. In TCRdb, the PCR reads were re-called with MiXCR into one record per CDR3 protein. The sample lists 190,000 or so distinct CDR3 sequences; roughly 15% were seen once. Material: PBMCs from the stem cell graft donor, obtained from the stem cell graft. The source of these receptors is a human donor who donated a stem cell graft to a child with acute lymphoblastic leukemia.

This clonotype was seen repeatedly, ten times or more. The chain is built from TRBV5-1 and TRBJ2-5; TRBD2 is a possible D gene (7 bases). The CDR3 sequence is 14 residues long. Per germline, CDR1 SGHRS and CDR2 YFSETQ. V dropped 6 bases and J dropped 3 bases, with 15 bases sitting between them. The CDR3 DNA reads TGCGCCAGCAAGGCGGGGGCTTCCGAAGAGACCCAGTACTTC. Amino acid sequence: CASKAGASEETQYF.

The chain has TRBV30 and TRBJ2-1; TRBD2 matches at 12 bases. CDR1 and CDR2 (germline): GTSNPN, SVGIG (reference sequence). V shed 5 bases, J shed 9 bases, and the junction held 5 bases outside the gene matches. This CDR3 has 13 residues. The chain's CDR3 is CAWRLAGVPEQFF. CDR3 in DNA: TGTGCCTGGCGACTAGCGGGAGTTCCTGAGCAGTTCTTC.

V gene TRBV5-1 combines with J gene TRBJ2-1; 10 positions agree with TRBD1. The V gene's germline CDR1 is SGHRS and CDR2 YFSETQ. This CDR3 has 15 amino acids. Trimming removed 0 bases from V and 6 bases from J; junction bases left unmatched: 3. CDR3 in DNA: TGCGCCAGCAGCTTGGCCAGGACAGGGGGCAATGAGCAGTTCTTC. Translation: CASSLARTGGNEQFF.

The rearrangement uses TRBV20-1 and TRBJ2-3, with D maybe TRBD2 (6 bases). Germline CDR1 is DFQATT and CDR2 is SNEGSKA (reference sequence). V dropped 4 bases and J dropped 0 bases, with 17 bases sitting between them. The CDR3 length is 16 residues. CDR3 coding DNA: TGCAGTGCTACAACCGGGACTTTGACTAGCACAGATACGCAGTATTTT. Residues: CSATTGTLTSTDTQYF.

This clonotype was observed many times. CDR3 loop: CSALRGHKLFF. Written as DNA, the CDR3 is TGCAGCGCCCTCCGGGGGCATAAACTGTTTTTT. V and J are TRBV29-1 and TRBJ1-4; a weak D match, TRBD1 (6 bases). This CDR3 is 11 amino acids long. Per germline, CDR1 SQVTM and CDR2 ANQGSEA. Between the trimmed V and J ends, which lost 7 bases and 11 bases, there was a span of 14 bases. Full variable domain (outside the CDR3, taken from reference TRBV29-1 and TRBJ1-4): SAVISQKPSRDICQRGTSLTIQCQVDSQVTMMFWYRQQPGQSLTLIATANQGSEATYESGFVIDKFPISRPNLTFSTLTVSNMSPEDSSIYLCSALRGHKLFFGSGTQLSVL.

In its sample, this clonotype was seen many times. V gene TRBV5-1 combines with J gene TRBJ2-3, with 8 bases identical to TRBD2. The V and J ends lost 4 bases and 5 bases, in that order; junction bases with no gene match: 6. Per the germline V gene, CDR1 is SGHRS and CDR2 is YFSETQ. The CDR3 is 14 residues long. CDR3 coding DNA: TGCGCCAGCAGCCTGAGCGGGAGCGGAGATACGCAGTATTTT. It yields the protein CASSLSGSGDTQYF.

This clonotype has only a few counts. CDR3 bases: TGTGCCACCAGTGATTCCGGGACAGGGGTGGATGAGCAGTTCTTC. Its translation: CATSDSGTGVDEQFF. The chain employs TRBV24-1 and TRBJ2-1; 10 nucleotides align to TRBD1. The CDR3 spans 15 residues. V trimming: 2 bases; J trimming: 8 bases; junction bases outside the gene matches: 5. Germline loops: CDR1 KGHDR, CDR2 SFDVKD.

This clonotype was seen repeatedly, ten times or more. The V call is TRBV27, the J call TRBJ2-7, with 8 bases that match TRBD1. CDR1 is MNHEY, CDR2 SMNVEV, per germline (reference sequence). J was trimmed by 4 bases and V by 6 bases; bases with no gene match: 5. The CDR3 is 13 amino acids. CDR3 nucleotide sequence: TGTGCCAGCAGGGGGCAGGGGGCGTACGAGCAGTACTTC. Translating gives CASRGQGAYEQYF.

This clonotype was seen repeatedly, ten times or more. The V gene is TRBV10-3, the J gene TRBJ1-1; D unclear. Germline lookup yields CDR1 ENHRY and CDR2 SYGVKD. This CDR3 has 14 residues. Trimming removed 1 base at V and 1 base at J, with 7 bases between. DNA of the CDR3: TGTGCCATCAGTGAGTTGTCAGAGAACACTGAAGCTTTCTTT. It encodes CAISELSENTEAFF.

For this clonotype: One base away lies a much larger clone, so this may be a sequencing read error. This chain uses TRBV7-1 with TRBJ2-3; D is unclear. TRBV7-1 is treated as an ORF (open reading frame) with a function not yet certain. V lost 3 bases to trimming and J lost 0 bases, with 16 bases between them. This CDR3 region has 17 residues. The CDR3 here is CASSSGPSSTSTDTQYF. The CDR3 nucleotides read TGTGCCAGCAGCTCCGGACCCAGCTCAACTAGCACAGATACGCAGTATTTT.

This clonotype appeared a few times. The chain recombines TRBV29-1 with TRBJ1-2; 7 bases map to TRBD1. Trimming removed 0 bases from V and 6 bases from J; junction bases left unmatched: 7. This CDR3 spans 14 amino acids. Germline-derived CDR1 and CDR2 are SQVTM and ANQGSEA. The CDR3 sequence is CSVEEVRQGHGYTF. In DNA, the CDR3 is TGCAGCGTTGAAGAGGTACGACAGGGCCATGGCTACACCTTC.

In this sample, this clonotype turned up many times. The chain employs TRBV12-3 or TRBV12-4 and TRBJ2-7, with 12 positions matching TRBD2. V dropped 5 bases and J dropped 5; count of bases not matched to a gene: 7. This CDR3 spans 15 amino acids. The CDR3 DNA sequence: TGTGCCAGCAGTGCCCAGACTAGCGGGAGACACGAGCAGTACTTC. Its translation is CASSAQTSGRHEQYF.

The chain uses TRBV11-2 and TRBJ2-3; 7 bases fit TRBD2. The CDR3 has 16 amino acids. After removal of 5 bases from V and 2 bases from J, the junction contained 10 bases not matched to a gene. The germline V gene has CDR1 SGHAT and CDR2 FQNNGV. The CDR3 is CASSPRAAGTTDTQYF. CDR3 DNA: TGTGCCAGCAGCCCCAGGGCAGCGGGAACCACAGATACGCAGTATTTT.

Worth noting for this clonotype: This clone may be a read error of a much larger clone one base away. This chain joins TRBV5-1 and TRBJ2-1, with TRBD2 as a possible D gene (5 bases). CDR3 length: 17 residues. Trimming left V 0 bases short and J 0 bases short, with 13 bases between. Germline V gene lookup returns CDR1 SGHRS and CDR2 YFSETQ. CDR3 residues: CASSLEGGPYSYNEQFF. CDR3 in DNA: TGCGCCAGCAGCTTGGAAGGAGGCCCGTACTCCTACAATGAGCAGTTCTTC.

In this sample, this clonotype turned up many times. The V and J genes are TRBV20-1 and TRBJ1-5; 7 nucleotides line up with TRBD1. Trimming took 6 bases from V and 4 from J; bases not matched to a gene: 12. CDR1 is DFQATT and CDR2 is SNEGSKA in the germline V gene (reference sequence). The length of the CDR3 is 15 residues. This CDR3 is CSAIEGAIWNQPQHF. As DNA, the CDR3 is TGCAGTGCGATAGAGGGGGCAATATGGAATCAGCCCCAGCATTTT.

The chain carries TRBV27 and TRBJ2-5, with TRBD1 matching over 7 bases. Unmatched junction bases numbered 18, after V lost 2 bases and J lost 3 bases. Germline V gene sequence: CDR1 MNHEY, CDR2 SMNVEV (reference sequence). CDR3 length: 19 residues. CDR3 in amino acids: CASSLRSVTGALSKETQYF. CDR3 sequence (DNA): TGTGCCAGCAGTTTAAGATCGGTTACAGGGGCGTTATCGAAAGAGACCCAGTACTTC.

Ten or more counts support this clonotype. The chain joins TRBV12-3 or TRBV12-4 to TRBJ2-1; 10 bases are a match to TRBD2. The CDR3 covers 15 residues. The ends lost 5 bases at V and 5 bases at J; junction bases unmatched: 6. In nucleotides, the CDR3 is TGTGCCAGCAGTCAGACTAGCGGGTCCCACAATGAGCAGTTCTTC. Its protein product is CASSQTSGSHNEQFF.

This clonotype has more than one count but fewer than ten. The rearrangement links TRBV3-1 to TRBJ2-7, with TRBD2 matching over 11 bases. V lost 2 bases to trimming and J lost 0 bases; unmatched junction nucleotides: 12. The CDR3 contains 19 residues. Germline assignment: CDR1 LGHDT and CDR2 YNNKEL (reference sequence). The CDR3 protein is CASSQRSGRAVKSSYEQYF. The CDR3 DNA is TGTGCCAGCAGCCAACGTAGCGGGAGGGCCGTGAAGAGCTCCTACGAGCAGTACTTC.

This clonotype was detected many times. V is TRBV5-1 and J is TRBJ2-2, with TRBD1 matching over 7 bases. V was pared by 6 bases and J by 6 bases, with 8 bases of the junction left unmatched. The CDR3 is made up of 14 amino acids. Germline values: CDR1 SGHRS, CDR2 YFSETQ. The CDR3 sequence is CASTPTGFAGELFF. CDR3 coding DNA: TGCGCCAGCACCCCGACAGGGTTCGCCGGGGAGCTGTTTTTT.

This clonotype was counted only a few times. The V call is TRBV6-2 or TRBV6-3, the J call TRBJ2-5; TRBD2 agrees at 13 bases. This CDR3 has 19 amino acids. J gave up 4 bases and V 0 bases, and 11 bases lay outside the gene matches. Looked up from germline, CDR1 is MNHEY and CDR2 is SVGEGT. CDR3 in amino acids: CASSYSGTSGIRFRETQYF. The CDR3 DNA reads as TGTGCCAGCAGTTACTCGGGGACTAGCGGGATTAGATTCAGAGAGACCCAGTACTTC.

This clonotype was observed many times. The V gene is TRBV20-1, the J gene TRBJ1-1, with a tentative D call TRBD1 (5 bases). Between the trimmed V and J ends, which lost 1 base and 4 bases, there was a span of 10 bases. The CDR3 length is 13 residues. Germline assignment: CDR1 DFQATT and CDR2 SNEGSKA (reference sequence). The CDR3 region is CSARGRRGTEAFF. CDR3 nucleotide sequence: TGCAGTGCTAGAGGTCGGAGGGGCACTGAAGCTTTCTTT.